These 15 T cell receptor beta chains were all obtained from the same sample, sequenced in a study of cytomegalovirus exposure and HLA in healthy donors. PCR employed 60 Vbeta and 13 Jbeta primers. Assay: immunoSEQ multiplex PCR; the TCRdb copy retains only in-frame clones and omits some. Here the sample spans some 110,000 clones, 76% being singletons. The sequenced sample was PBMCs. These TCRs come from a man in his forties or fifties in good health and CMV-seronegative.

The rearrangement links TRBV18 to TRBJ1-4, with 8 nucleotides matching TRBD1. The CDR3 has 18 residues. The J segment lost 0 bases and the V segment lost 3 bases, leaving 9 bases of the junction unmatched. In germline, CDR1 is KGHSH, CDR2 LQKENI. In DNA, the CDR3 is TGTGCCAGCTCACCGATGACAGGGGAGACTACAACTAATGAAAAACTGTTTTTT. Translated, it gives CASSPMTGETTTNEKLFF. Filled out from reference TRBV18 and TRBJ1-4, the complete variable domain reads NAGVMQNPRHLVRRRGQEARLRCSPMKGHSHVYWYRQLPEEGLKFMVYLQKENIIDESGMPKERFSAEFPKEGPSILRIQQVVRGDSAAYFCASSPMTGETTTNEKLFFGSGTQLSVL.

This sequence joins TRBV6-1 and TRBJ1-4, with TRBD1 as a possible D gene (6 bases). Germline CDR1 is MNHNS and CDR2 is SASEGT. The CDR3 spans 12 residues. V gave up 2 bases and J gave up 8 bases, with 6 bases separating them. This CDR3 is CASSEQGEKLFF. CDR3 nucleotides: TGTGCCAGCAGTGAACAGGGGGAAAAACTGTTTTTT.

The V and J genes are TRBV7-2 and TRBJ1-2; 7 nucleotides agree with TRBD1. Germline V gene data show CDR1 as SGHTA and CDR2 as FQGNSA. The CDR3 is made up of 14 amino acids. V lost 1 base to trimming and J lost 8 bases; unmatched junction nucleotides: 7. The CDR3 coding sequence is TGTGCCAGCAGCTTAGGAACAGGGGTGCGGGGCTACACCTTC. Protein: CASSLGTGVRGYTF.

This sequence joins TRBV4-2 and TRBJ1-1; tentative D call: TRBD1 (5 bases). CDR1 is LGHNA and CDR2 is YNFKEQ in the germline V gene. Deletions cut 4 bases from V and 3 bases from J, with 18 bases between. The CDR3 spans 16 residues. The CDR3 DNA follows: TGTGCCAGCAGCCTCGGCGCCGGGGGTCCGTACACTGAAGCTTTCTTT. Its translation is CASSLGAGGPYTEAFF.

This clone was counted a few times. The gene calls are TRBV7-2 and TRBJ1-2; D is perhaps TRBD1 (6 bases). The V gene's germline CDR1 is SGHTA and CDR2 FQGNSA. V gave up 0 bases and J gave up 2 bases, with 10 bases separating them. This CDR3 contains 15 residues. In DNA, the CDR3 is TGTGCCAGCAGCTTAGCGACAGGCAACAACTATGGCTACACCTTC. This translates into CASSLATGNNYGYTF.

Only one count was recorded for this clone. V and J are TRBV30 and TRBJ1-6, with D unresolved. Trimming stripped 0 bases from V and 6 bases from J, with 12 bases between. Germline-derived CDR1 and CDR2 are GTSNPN and SVGIG (reference sequence). The CDR3 is made up of 15 amino acids. The chain's CDR3 is CAWSVRGRRNSPLHF. CDR3 nucleotides: TGTGCCTGGAGTGTACGCGGGAGGCGTAATTCACCCCTCCACTTT.

The genes are TRBV7-9 and TRBJ2-7; a possible D gene is TRBD1 (5 bases). There are 13 residues in the CDR3. Germline loops: CDR1 SEHNR, CDR2 FQNEAQ (reference sequence). The CDR3 nucleotides read TGTTCCAGCAGCTTAGAGGCAGGGTACGAGCAGTACGTC. Translation: CSSSLEAGYEQYV.

The V and J genes are TRBV27 and TRBJ1-5; D is ambiguous. This CDR3 has 14 amino acids. Germline CDR1 MNHEY, CDR2 SMNVEV (reference sequence). The V gene lost 2 bases and the J gene lost 4 bases, with 9 bases spanning the gap. The CDR3 sequence is CASSLEGRNQPQHF. As DNA, the CDR3 is TGTGCCAGCAGTTTAGAGGGTAGGAATCAGCCCCAGCATTTT.

CDR3 residues: CASSLGVAGAFQETQYF. DNA for the CDR3: TGTGCCAGCAGCTTGGGGGTAGCGGGGGCGTTCCAAGAGACCCAGTACTTC. This chain uses TRBV5-6 with TRBJ2-5, with 9 bases aligning to TRBD2. Germline V lookup: CDR1 SGHDT, CDR2 YYEEEE. There are 17 residues in the CDR3. V was clipped by 0 bases and J by 1 base; unmatched bases: 7.

The V gene is TRBV5-6, the J gene TRBJ2-3; 10 nucleotides align to TRBD2. The CDR3 loop spans 15 amino acids. V dropped 6 bases and J dropped 3; count of bases not matched to a gene: 7. Per the germline V gene, CDR1 is SGHDT and CDR2 is YYEEEE. DNA for the CDR3: TGTGCCAGCACCCCGCTAGCGGGGGTGACAGATACGCAGTATTTT. Translating it yields CASTPLAGVTDTQYF. The complete variable domain, with remaining parts taken from reference TRBV5-6 and TRBJ2-3, reads DAGVTQSPTHLIKTRGQQVTLRCSPKSGHDTVSWYQQALGQGPQFIFQYYEEEERQRGNFPDRFSGHQFPNYSSELNVNALLLGDSALYLCASTPLAGVTDTQYFGPGTRLTVL.

The CDR3 loop is CASSRSGEGETQYF. The CDR3 DNA follows: TGCGCCAGCAGCCGATCGGGGGAGGGAGAGACCCAGTACTTC. The chain recombines TRBV5-1 with TRBJ2-5, with TRBD2 identical over 7 bases. Trimming removed 4 bases from V and 4 bases from J; junction bases left unmatched: 7. Germline CDR1 and CDR2: SGHRS and YFSETQ. The CDR3 runs 14 residues.

The chain is built from TRBV7-3 and TRBJ1-2; D remains unclear. The V gene lost 5 bases and the J gene lost 0 bases, with 7 bases spanning the gap. CDR3 length: 13 residues. Germline CDR1 reads SGHTA; CDR2 reads FQGTGA. CDR3 sequence reads: CASSQTANYGYTF. The CDR3 DNA follows: TGTGCCAGCAGCCAAACAGCTAACTATGGCTACACCTTC.

CDR3 in DNA: TGTGCCAGCAGCACCCCTGGGGAGGCAGATACGCAGTATTTT. Translation: CASSTPGEADTQYF. The chain employs TRBV28 and TRBJ2-3, with a possible D match to TRBD2 (6 bases). Germline CDR1 and CDR2: MDHEN and SYDVKM. This CDR3 is built from 14 residues. Trimming cost V 6 bases and J 4 bases, with 14 bases left between them.

The chain is built from TRBV6-5 and TRBJ2-1, with 11 bases identical to TRBD2. The CDR3 totals 15 residues. V was pared by 7 bases and J by 7 bases, with 9 bases of the junction left unmatched. Per the germline V gene, CDR1 is MNHEY and CDR2 is SVGAGI. The CDR3 spells CASTNLAGGRNEQFF. The CDR3 region has the DNA TGTGCCAGCACCAATCTAGCGGGGGGCCGAAATGAGCAGTTCTTC.

About this clone: Sequence at one end of the junction differs from germline and may be a read error. The CDR3 DNA sequence: TGCGCCAGCAGCCACCTGATGAGCCCACCCTCCTATGACTACACCTTC. Encoded protein: CASSHLMSPPSYDYTF. The gene calls are TRBV4-3 and TRBJ1-2; D unresolved. Germline CDR1 LGHNA, CDR2 YSLEER. The CDR3 totals 16 residues.